This T cell receptor beta chain was sequenced in a study of control samples from healthy donors and cancer patients. Sequencing was performed with immunoSEQ multiplex PCR; in TCRdb, only in-frame clones are kept and a portion is missing. The table records roughly 120,000 clones, more than 70% of them present only once. The length of the CDR3 is 16 residues. V lost 2 bases, J lost 0 bases, and 12 bases lay in between. CDR1 MNHNY and CDR2 SVGAGI come from the germline V gene (reference sequence). The TCR originated in a woman aged 65 to 85 in good health. The rearrangement uses TRBV6-6 and TRBJ2-3; D perhaps matches TRBD2 (6 bases). Source material: blood. The CDR3 loop reads CASSYPKGTSTDTQYF. The DNA of the CDR3 is TGTGCCAGCAGTTACCCAAAGGGGACTAGCACAGATACGCAGTATTTT.